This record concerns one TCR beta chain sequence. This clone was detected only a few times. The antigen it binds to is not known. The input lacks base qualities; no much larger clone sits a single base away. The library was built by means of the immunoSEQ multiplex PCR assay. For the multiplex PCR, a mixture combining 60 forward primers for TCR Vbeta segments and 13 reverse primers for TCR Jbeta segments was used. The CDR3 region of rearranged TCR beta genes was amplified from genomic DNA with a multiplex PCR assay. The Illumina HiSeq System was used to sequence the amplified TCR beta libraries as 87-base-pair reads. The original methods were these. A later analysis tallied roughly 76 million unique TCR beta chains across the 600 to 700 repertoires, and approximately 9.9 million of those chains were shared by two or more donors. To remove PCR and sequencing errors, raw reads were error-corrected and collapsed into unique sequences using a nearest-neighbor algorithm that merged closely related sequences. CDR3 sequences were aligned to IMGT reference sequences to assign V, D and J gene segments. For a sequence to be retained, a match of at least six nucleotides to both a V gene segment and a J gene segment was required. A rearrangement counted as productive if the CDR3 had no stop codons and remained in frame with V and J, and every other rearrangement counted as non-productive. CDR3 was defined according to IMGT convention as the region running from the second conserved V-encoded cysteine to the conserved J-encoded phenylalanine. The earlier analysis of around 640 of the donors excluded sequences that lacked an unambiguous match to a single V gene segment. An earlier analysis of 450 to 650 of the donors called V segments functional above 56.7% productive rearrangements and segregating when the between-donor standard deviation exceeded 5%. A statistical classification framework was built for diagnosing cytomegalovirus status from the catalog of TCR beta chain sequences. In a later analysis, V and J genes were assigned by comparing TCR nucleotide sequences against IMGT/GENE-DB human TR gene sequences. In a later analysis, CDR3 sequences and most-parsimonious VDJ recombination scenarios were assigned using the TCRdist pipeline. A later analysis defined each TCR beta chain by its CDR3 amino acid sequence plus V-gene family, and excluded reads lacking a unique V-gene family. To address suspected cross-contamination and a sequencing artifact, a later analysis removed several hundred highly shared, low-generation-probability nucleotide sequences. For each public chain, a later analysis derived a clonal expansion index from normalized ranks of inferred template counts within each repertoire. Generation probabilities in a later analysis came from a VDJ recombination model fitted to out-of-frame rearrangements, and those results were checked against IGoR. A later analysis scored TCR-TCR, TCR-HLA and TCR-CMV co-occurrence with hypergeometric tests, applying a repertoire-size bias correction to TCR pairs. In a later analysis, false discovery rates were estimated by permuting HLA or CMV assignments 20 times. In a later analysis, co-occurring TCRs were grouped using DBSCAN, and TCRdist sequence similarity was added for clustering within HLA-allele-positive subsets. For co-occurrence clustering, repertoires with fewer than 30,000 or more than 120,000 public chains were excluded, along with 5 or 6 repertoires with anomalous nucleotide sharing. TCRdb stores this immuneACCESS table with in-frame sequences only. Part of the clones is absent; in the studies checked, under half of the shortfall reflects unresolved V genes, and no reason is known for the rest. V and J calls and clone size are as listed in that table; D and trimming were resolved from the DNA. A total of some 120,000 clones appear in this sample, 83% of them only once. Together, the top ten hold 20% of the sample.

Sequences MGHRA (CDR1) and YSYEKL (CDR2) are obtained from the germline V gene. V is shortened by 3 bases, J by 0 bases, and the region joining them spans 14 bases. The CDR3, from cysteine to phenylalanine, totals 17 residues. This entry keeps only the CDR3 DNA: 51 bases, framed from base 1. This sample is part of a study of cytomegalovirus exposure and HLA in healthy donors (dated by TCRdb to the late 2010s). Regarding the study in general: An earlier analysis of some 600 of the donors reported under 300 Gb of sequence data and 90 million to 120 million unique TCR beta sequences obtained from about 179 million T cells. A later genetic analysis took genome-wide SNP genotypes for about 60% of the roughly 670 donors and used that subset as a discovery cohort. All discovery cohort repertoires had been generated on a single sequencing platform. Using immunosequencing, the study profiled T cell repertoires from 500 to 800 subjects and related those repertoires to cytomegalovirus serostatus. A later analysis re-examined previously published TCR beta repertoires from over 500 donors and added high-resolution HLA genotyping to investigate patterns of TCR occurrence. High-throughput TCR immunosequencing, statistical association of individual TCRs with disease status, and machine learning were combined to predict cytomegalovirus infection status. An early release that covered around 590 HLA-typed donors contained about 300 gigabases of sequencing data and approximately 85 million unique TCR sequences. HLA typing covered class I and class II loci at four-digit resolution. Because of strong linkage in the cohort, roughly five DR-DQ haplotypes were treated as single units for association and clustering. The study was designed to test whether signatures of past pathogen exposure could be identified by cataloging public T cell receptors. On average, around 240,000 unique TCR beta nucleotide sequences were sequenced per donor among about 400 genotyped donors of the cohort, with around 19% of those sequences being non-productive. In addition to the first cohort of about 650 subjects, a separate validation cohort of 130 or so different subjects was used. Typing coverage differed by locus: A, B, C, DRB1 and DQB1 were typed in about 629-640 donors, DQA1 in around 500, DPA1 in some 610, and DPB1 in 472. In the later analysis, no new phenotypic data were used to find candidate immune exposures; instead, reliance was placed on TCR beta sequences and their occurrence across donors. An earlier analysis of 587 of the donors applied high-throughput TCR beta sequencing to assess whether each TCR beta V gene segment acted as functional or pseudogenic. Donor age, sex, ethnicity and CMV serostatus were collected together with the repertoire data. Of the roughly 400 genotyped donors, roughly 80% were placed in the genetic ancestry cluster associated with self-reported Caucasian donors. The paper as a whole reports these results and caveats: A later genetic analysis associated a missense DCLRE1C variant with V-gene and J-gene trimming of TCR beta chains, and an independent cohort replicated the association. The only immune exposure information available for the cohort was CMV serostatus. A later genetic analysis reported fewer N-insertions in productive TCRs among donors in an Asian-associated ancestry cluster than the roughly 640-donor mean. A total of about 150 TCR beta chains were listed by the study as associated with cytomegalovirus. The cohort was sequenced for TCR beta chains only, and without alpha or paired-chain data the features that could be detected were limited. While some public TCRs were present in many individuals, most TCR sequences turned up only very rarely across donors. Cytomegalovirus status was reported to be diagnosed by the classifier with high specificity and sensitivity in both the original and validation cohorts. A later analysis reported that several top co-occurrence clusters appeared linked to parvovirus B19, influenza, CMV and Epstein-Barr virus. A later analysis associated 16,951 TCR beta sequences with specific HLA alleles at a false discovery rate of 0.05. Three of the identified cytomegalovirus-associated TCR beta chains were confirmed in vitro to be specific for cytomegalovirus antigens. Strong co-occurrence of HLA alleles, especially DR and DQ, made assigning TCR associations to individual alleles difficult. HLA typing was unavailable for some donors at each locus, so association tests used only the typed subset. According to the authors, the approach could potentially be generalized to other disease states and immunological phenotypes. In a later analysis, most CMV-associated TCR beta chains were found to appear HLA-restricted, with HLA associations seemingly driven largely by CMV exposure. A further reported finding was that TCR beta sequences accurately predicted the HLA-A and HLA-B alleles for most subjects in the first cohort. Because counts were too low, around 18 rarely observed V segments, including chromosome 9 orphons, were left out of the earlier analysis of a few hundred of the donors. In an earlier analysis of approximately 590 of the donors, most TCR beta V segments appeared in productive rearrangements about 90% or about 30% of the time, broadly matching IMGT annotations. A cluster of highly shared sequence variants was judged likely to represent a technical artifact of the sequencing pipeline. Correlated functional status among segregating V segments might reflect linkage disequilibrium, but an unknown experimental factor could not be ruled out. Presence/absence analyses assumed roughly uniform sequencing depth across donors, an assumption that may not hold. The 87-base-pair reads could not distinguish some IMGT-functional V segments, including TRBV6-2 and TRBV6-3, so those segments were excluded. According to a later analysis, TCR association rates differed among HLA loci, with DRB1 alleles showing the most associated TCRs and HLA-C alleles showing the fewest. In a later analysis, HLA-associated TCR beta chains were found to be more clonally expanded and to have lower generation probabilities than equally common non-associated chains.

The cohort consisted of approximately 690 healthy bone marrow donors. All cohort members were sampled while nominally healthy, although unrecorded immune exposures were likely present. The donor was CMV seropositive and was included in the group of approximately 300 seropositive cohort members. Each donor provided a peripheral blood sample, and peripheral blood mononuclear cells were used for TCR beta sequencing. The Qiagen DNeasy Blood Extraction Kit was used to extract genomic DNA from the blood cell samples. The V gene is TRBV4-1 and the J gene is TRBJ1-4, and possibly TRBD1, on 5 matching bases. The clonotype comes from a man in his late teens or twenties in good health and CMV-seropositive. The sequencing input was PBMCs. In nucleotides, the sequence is TGCGCCAGCAGCCAGCAGGGCCTTGGGGCAACTAATGAAAAACTGTTTTTT. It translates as CASSQQGLGATNEKLFF.